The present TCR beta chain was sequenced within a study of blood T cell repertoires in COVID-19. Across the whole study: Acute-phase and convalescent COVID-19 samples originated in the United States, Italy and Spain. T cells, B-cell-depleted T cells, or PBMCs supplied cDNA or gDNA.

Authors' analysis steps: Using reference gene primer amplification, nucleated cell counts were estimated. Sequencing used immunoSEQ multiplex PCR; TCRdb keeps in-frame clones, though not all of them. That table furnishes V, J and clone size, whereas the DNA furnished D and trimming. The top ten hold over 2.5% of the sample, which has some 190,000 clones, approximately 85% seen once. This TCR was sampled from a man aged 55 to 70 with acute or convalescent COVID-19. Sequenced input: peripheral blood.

The DNA of the CDR3 is TGTGCCACCAGTGACCCCACGGGGCAAGAGACCCAGTACTTC. Encoded protein: CATSDPTGQETQYF. The J gene is TRBJ2-5, the V gene TRBV24-1; the D gene is possibly TRBD2 (5 bases). This CDR3 has 14 residues. Germline assignment: CDR1 KGHDR and CDR2 SFDVKD. The ends were cut back, 4 bases at V and 2 bases at J, with 10 bases in the middle.